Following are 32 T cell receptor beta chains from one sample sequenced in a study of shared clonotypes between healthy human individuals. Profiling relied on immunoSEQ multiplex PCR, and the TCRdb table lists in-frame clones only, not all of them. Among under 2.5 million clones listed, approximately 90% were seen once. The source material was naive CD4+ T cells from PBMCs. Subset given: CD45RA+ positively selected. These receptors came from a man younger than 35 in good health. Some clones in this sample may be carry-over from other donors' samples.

The CDR3 spells CASREGGGDEKLFF. The CDR3 bases are TGTGCCAGCAGGGAGGGTGGAGGTGATGAAAAACTGTTTTTT. This sequence joins TRBV2 and TRBJ1-4, with D unresolved. This CDR3 comprises 14 residues. CDR1 and CDR2 from the germline V gene are SNHLY and FYNNEI. V was pared by 6 bases and J by 6 bases, with 14 bases between.

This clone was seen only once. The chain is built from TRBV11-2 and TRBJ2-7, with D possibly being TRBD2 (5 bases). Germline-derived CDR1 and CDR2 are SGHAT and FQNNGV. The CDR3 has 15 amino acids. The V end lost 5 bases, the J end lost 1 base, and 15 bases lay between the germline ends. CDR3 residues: CASSLRSGTSYEQYF. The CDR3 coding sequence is TGTGCCAGCAGCCTGCGCTCGGGAACATCCTACGAGCAGTACTTC. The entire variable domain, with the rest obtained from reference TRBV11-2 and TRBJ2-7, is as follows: EAGVAQSPRYKIIEKRQSVAFWCNPISGHATLYWYQQILGQGPKLLIQFQNNGVVDDSQLPKDRFSAERLKGVDSTLKIQPAKLEDSAVYLCASSLRSGTSYEQYFGPGTRLTVT.

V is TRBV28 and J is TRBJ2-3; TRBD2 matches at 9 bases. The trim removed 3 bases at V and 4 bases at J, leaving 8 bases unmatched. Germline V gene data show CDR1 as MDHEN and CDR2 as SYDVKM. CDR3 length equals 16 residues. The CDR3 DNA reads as TGTGCCAGCAGTTTGTTAGGCGGGAGGGGTTCAGATACGCAGTATTTT. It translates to CASSLLGGRGSDTQYF.

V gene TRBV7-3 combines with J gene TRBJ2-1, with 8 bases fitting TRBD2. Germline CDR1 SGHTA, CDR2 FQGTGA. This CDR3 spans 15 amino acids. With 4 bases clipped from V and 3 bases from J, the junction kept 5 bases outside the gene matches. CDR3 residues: CASSSTGTSYNEQFF. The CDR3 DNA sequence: TGTGCCAGCAGCTCGACCGGGACTAGCTACAATGAGCAGTTCTTC.

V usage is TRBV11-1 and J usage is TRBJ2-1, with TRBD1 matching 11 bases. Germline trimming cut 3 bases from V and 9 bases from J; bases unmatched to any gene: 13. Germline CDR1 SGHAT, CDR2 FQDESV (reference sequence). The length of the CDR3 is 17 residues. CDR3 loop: CASSLVPGQGESSEQFF. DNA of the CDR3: TGTGCCAGCAGCTTGGTACCGGGACAGGGGGAATCTAGTGAGCAGTTCTTC.

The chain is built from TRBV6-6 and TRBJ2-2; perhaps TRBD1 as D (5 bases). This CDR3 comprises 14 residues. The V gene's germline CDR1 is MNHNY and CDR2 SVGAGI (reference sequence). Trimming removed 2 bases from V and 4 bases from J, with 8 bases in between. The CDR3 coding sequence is TGTGCCAGCAGTTACGCCAGGGCCACCGGGGAGCTGTTTTTT. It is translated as CASSYARATGELFF.

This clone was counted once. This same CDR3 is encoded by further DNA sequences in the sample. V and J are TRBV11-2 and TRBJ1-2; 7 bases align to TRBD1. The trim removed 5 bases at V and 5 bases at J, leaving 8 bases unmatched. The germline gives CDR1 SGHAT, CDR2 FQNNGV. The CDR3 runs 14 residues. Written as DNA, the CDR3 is TGTGCCAGCAGCCCATCAGGGGGGGGATATGGCTACACCTTC. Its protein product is CASSPSGGGYGYTF.

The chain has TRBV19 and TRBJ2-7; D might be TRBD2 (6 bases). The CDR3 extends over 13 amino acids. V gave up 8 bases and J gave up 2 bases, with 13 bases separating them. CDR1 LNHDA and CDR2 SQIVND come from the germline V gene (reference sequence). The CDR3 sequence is CASAISGAYEQYF. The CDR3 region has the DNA TGTGCCAGTGCTATTAGCGGTGCCTACGAGCAGTACTTC.

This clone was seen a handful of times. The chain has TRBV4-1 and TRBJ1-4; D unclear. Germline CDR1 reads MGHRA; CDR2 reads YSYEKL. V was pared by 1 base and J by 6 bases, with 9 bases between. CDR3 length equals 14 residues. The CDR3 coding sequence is TGCGCCAGCAGCCAAGTGTGGAGTCATGAAAAACTGTTTTTT. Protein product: CASSQVWSHEKLFF.

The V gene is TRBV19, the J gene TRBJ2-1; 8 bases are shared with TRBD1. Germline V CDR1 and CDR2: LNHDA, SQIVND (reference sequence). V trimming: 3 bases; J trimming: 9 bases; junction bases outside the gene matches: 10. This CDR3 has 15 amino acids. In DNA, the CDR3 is TGTGCCAGTAGTATCTCCCCAGGGGGCATGGGTGAGCAGTTCTTC. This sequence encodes CASSISPGGMGEQFF.

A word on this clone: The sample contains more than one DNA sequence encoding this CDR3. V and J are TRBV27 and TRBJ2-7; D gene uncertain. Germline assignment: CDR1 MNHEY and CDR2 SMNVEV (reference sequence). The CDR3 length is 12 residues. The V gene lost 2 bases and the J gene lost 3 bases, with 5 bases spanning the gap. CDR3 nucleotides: TGTGCCAGCAGTTTAAACGGCTACGAGCAGTACTTC. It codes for CASSLNGYEQYF.

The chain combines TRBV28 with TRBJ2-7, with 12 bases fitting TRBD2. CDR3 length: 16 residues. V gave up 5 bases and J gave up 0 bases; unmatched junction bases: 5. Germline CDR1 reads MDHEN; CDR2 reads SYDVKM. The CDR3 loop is CASSLLAGGPSYEQYF. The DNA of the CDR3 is TGTGCCAGCAGTCTACTAGCGGGAGGCCCCTCCTACGAGCAGTACTTC.

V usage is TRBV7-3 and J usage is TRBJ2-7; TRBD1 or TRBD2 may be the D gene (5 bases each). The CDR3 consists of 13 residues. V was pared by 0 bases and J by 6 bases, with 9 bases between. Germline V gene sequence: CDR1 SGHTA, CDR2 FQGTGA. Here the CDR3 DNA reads TGTGCCAGCAGCTTAACGGGGGTAGGCGAGCAGTACTTC. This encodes CASSLTGVGEQYF.

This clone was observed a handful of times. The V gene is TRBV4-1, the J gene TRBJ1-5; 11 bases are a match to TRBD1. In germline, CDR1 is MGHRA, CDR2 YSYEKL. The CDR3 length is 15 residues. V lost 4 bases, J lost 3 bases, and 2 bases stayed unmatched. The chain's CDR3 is CASSRDRGANQPQHF. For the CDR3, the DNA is TGCGCCAGCAGCCGGGACAGGGGGGCCAATCAGCCCCAGCATTTT.

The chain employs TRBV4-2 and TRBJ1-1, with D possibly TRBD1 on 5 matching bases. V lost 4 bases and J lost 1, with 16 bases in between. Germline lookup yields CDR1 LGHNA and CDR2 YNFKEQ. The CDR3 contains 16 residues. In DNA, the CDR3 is TGTGCCAGCAGCCCTACCCCGGGGGTCCGGAACACTGAAGCTTTCTTT. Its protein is CASSPTPGVRNTEAFF.

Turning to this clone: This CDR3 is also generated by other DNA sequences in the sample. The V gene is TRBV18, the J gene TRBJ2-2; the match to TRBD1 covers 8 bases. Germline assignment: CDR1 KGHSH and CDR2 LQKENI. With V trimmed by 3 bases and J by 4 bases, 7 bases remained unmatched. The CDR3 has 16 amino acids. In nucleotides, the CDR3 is TGTGCCAGCTCACCCAGACAGGGGCGTTCCACCGGGGAGCTGTTTTTT. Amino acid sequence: CASSPRQGRSTGELFF. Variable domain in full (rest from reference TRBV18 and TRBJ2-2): NAGVMQNPRHLVRRRGQEARLRCSPMKGHSHVYWYRQLPEEGLKFMVYLQKENIIDESGMPKERFSAEFPKEGPSILRIQQVVRGDSAAYFCASSPRQGRSTGELFFGEGSRLTVL.

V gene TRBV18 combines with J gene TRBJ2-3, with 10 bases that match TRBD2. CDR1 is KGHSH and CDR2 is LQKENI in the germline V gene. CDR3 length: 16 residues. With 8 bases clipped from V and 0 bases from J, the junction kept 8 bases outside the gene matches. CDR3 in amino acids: CASQWTSGTSTDTQYF. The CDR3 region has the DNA TGTGCCAGCCAATGGACTAGCGGTACTAGCACAGATACGCAGTATTTT.

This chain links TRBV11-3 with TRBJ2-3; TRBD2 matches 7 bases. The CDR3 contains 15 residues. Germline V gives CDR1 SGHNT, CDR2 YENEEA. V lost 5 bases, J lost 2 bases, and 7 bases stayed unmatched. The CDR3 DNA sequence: TGTGCCAGCAGCGAAGGCGGGAGAGACACAGATACGCAGTATTTT. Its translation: CASSEGGRDTDTQYF.

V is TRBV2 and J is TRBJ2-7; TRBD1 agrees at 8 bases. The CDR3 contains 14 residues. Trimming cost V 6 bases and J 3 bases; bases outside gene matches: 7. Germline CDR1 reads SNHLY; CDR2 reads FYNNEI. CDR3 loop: CASSAQGAVYEQYF. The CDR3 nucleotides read TGTGCCAGCAGCGCCCAGGGGGCTGTCTACGAGCAGTACTTC.

As DNA, the CDR3 is TGTGCCAGCATAACAGGGCCGCCCTATGGCTACACCTTC. Translated: CASITGPPYGYTF. The V gene is TRBV21-1, the J gene TRBJ1-2; TRBD1 was called by the table and not checked on the DNA. TRBV21-1 is shown as a pseudogene. The CDR3 spans 13 residues.

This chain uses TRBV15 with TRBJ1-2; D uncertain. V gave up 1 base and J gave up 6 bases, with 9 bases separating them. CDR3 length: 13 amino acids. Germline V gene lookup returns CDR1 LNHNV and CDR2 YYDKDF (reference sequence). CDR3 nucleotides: TGTGCCACCAGCAGAGCCCTCGGGGATGGCTACACCTTC. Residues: CATSRALGDGYTF.

CDR3: CASSRDGPRGGNTEAFF. The CDR3 region has the DNA TGTGCCAGTAGCCGGGACGGCCCCCGAGGGGGGAACACTGAAGCTTTCTTT. J is TRBJ1-1 and V is TRBV19; D is perhaps TRBD1 (6 bases). The ends were cut back, 6 bases at V and 1 base at J, with 21 bases in the middle. CDR1 is LNHDA and CDR2 is SQIVND in the germline V gene (reference sequence). This CDR3 is 17 amino acids long.

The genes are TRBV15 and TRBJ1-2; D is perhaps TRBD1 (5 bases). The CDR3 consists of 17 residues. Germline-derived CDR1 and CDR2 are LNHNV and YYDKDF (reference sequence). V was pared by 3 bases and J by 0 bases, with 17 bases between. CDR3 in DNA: TGTGCCACCAGCAGGGGAGGGACCGACCCCACTAACTATGGCTACACCTTC. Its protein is CATSRGGTDPTNYGYTF.

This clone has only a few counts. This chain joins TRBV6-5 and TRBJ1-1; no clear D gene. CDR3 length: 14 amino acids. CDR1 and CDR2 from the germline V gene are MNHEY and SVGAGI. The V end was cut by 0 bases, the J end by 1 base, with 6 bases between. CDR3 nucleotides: TGTGCCAGCAGTTACTCGGTGGCGAACACTGAAGCTTTCTTT. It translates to CASSYSVANTEAFF.

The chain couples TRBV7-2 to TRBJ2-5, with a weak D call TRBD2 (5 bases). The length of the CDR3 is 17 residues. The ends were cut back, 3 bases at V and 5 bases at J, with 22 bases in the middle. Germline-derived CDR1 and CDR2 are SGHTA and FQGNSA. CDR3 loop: CASSFGRFEGRRETQYF. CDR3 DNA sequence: TGTGCCAGCAGCTTCGGTCGCTTTGAGGGAAGGCGGGAGACCCAGTACTTC.

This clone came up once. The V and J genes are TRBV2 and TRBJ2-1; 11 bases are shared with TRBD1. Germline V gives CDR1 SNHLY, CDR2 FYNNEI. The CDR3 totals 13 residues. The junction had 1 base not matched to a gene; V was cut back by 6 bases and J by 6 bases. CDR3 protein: CASSGTGGNEQFF. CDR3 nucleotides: TGTGCCAGCAGCGGGACAGGGGGCAATGAGCAGTTCTTC. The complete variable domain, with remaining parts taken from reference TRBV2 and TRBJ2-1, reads EPEVTQTPSHQVTQMGQEVILRCVPISNHLYFYWYRQILGQKVEFLVSFYNNEISEKSEIFDDQFSVERPDGSNFTLKIRSTKLEDSAMYFCASSGTGGNEQFFGPGTRLTVL.

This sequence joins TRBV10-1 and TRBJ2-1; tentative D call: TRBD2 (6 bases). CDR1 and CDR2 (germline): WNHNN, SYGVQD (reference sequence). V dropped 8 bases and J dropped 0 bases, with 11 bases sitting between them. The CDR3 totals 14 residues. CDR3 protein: CASGGLPSYNEQFF. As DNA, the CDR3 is TGCGCCAGCGGGGGACTCCCCTCCTACAATGAGCAGTTCTTC.

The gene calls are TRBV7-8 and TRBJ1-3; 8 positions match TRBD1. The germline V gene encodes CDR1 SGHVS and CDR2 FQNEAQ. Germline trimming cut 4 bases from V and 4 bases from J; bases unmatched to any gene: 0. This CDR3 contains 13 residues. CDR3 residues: CASSWDRGNTIYF. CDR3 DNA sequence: TGTGCCAGCAGCTGGGACAGGGGAAACACCATATATTTT. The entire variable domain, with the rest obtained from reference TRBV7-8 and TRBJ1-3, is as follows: GAGVSQSPRYKVAKRGQDVALRCDPISGHVSLFWYQQALGQGPEFLTYFQNEAQLDKSGLPSDRFFAERPEGSVSTLKIQRTQQEDSAVYLCASSWDRGNTIYFGEGSWLTVV.

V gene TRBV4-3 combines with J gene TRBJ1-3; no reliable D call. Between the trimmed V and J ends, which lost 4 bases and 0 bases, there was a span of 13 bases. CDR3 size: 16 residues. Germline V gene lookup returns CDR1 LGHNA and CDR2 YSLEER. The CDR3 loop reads CASSRGSALSGNTIYF. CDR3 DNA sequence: TGCGCCAGCAGCCGGGGTTCTGCCCTCTCTGGAAACACCATATATTTT.

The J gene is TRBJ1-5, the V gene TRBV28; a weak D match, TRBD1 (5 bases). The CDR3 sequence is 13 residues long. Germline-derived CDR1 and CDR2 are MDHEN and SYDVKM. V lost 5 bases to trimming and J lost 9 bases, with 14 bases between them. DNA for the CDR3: TGTGCCAGCAGTCCTGTCCGGGGACGGCCCCAGCATTTT. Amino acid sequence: CASSPVRGRPQHF.

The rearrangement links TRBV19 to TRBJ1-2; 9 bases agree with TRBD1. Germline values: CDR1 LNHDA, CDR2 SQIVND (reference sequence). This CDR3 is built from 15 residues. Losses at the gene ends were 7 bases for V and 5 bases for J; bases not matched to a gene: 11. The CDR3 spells CASTPGQGNRYGYTF. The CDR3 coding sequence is TGTGCCAGTACCCCCGGACAGGGGAATAGATATGGCTACACCTTC.

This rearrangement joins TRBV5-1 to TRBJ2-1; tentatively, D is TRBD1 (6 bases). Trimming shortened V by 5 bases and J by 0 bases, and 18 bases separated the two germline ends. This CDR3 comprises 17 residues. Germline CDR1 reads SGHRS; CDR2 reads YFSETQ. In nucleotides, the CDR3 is TGCGCCAGCAGTCGGACCCGGGACACGAGCTCCTACAATGAGCAGTTCTTC. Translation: CASSRTRDTSSYNEQFF. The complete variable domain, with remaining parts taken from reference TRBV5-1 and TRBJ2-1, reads KAGVTQTPRYLIKTRGQQVTLSCSPISGHRSVSWYQQTPGQGLQFLFEYFSETQRNKGNFPGRFSGRQFSNSRSEMNVSTLELGDSALYLCASSRTRDTSSYNEQFFGPGTRLTVL.